This TCR beta chain was recorded in a study of shared clonotypes between healthy human individuals. CDR1 SNHLY and CDR2 FYNNEI come from the germline V gene. This CDR3 spans 18 amino acids. The J segment lost 0 bases and the V segment lost 11 bases, leaving 10 bases of the junction unmatched. Profiling relied on immunoSEQ multiplex PCR, and the TCRdb table lists in-frame clones only, not all of them. The sample holds about 690,000 clones, about 90% seen once. The gene calls are TRBV2 and TRBJ2-6, with 13 bases fitting TRBD2. This receptor was identified in a man younger than 35 in good health. Some clones in this sample may be carry-over from other donors' samples. Input material: memory CD8+ T cells from PBMCs. Subset defined: CD45RO+ cells pooled with CCR7-negative TemRA cells. CDR3 coding DNA: TGTGCCGGCCTGCGGACTAGCGGGAGACCCTCTGGGGCCAACGTCCTGACTTTC. This codes for CAGLRTSGRPSGANVLTF.